This TCR beta chain comes out of a study of vaccination and CD4 T cells after COVID-19. Regarding this clonotype: Its antigen remains unknown.

Once obtained from cultured CD4+ T cells, the DNA was sequenced using the Oncomine TCR Beta short-read assay. Each CDR3 protein is one row after TCRdb ran MiXCR on the PCR reads. Among 15,000 to 20,000 distinct CDR3 sequences listed, about 35% were seen once. Stated treatment: approximately 11-day PBMC culture with coronavirus spike peptide pools or control peptides (ViraFEST assay). CDR3 size: 14 residues. The V and J ends lost 4 bases and 8 bases, in that order; junction bases with no gene match: 5. Germline V CDR1 and CDR2: MNHEY, SVGAGI. The material sequenced was cultured CD4+ T cells from blood. The chain uses TRBV6-5 and TRBJ1-4; TRBD1 aligns across 9 bases. This receptor was taken from a human donor with COVID-19. The CDR3 loop reads CASSFTGGREKLFF. CDR3 coding DNA: TGTGCCAGCAGTTTTACAGGGGGCCGAGAAAAACTGTTTTTT.